The 9 T cell receptor beta chains below all came from one sample that was sequenced in a study of cytomegalovirus exposure and HLA in healthy donors. The PCR was carried out with 60 Vbeta primers and 13 Jbeta primers. The table came from immunoSEQ multiplex PCR; TCRdb's copy has only in-frame clones and leaves some out. The sample consists of about 150,000 clones, 65% to 80% of them appearing once. The sequenced sample was PBMCs. Every receptor here comes from a man aged 35-49 years in good health and CMV-seropositive.

This clone was picked up a small number of times. This rearrangement joins TRBV10-3 to TRBJ1-1; D might be TRBD1 (6 bases). There are 15 residues in the CDR3. Germline assignment: CDR1 ENHRY and CDR2 SYGVKD. The ends were cut back, 6 bases at V and 0 bases at J, with 14 bases in the middle. CDR3 in amino acids: CAIRQTGPLNTEAFF. The CDR3, as DNA: TGTGCCATCAGGCAGACAGGACCTCTGAACACTGAAGCTTTCTTT.

This sequence joins TRBV10-1 and TRBJ1-1, with 7 bases that match TRBD1. Germline lookup yields CDR1 WNHNN and CDR2 SYGVQD (reference sequence). CDR3 length equals 17 residues. The ends lost 2 bases at V and 0 bases at J; junction bases unmatched: 9. The CDR3 spells CASSERGLGFVNTEAFF. The DNA of the CDR3 is TGCGCCAGCAGTGAGAGGGGGCTTGGGTTTGTGAACACTGAAGCTTTCTTT.

The V call is TRBV19, the J call TRBJ1-5; D perhaps matches TRBD1 (5 bases). The germline CDR1 and CDR2 sequences are LNHDA and SQIVND (reference sequence). V lost 10 bases and J lost 4, with 17 bases in between. The CDR3 has 14 amino acids. Here the CDR3 DNA reads TGTGCCACCGGAGGGGACCGAATTAATCAGCCCCAGCATTTT. It encodes CATGGDRINQPQHF.

The table lists this clone with a few counts. The chain employs TRBV7-2 and TRBJ1-2; possible D gene TRBD1, 6 bases. V lost 0 bases and J 6 bases, leaving 20 bases between the germline ends. CDR3 length equals 17 residues. Germline CDR1 is SGHTA and CDR2 is FQGNSA. As DNA, the CDR3 is TGTGCCAGCAGCTTAGCCGTTACAGGGACCCTAGGGGATGGCTACACCTTC. It encodes CASSLAVTGTLGDGYTF.

This chain connects TRBV5-1 to TRBJ2-7; 8 bases agree with TRBD2. Germline V gives CDR1 SGHRS, CDR2 YFSETQ. This CDR3 region has 14 residues. V lost 2 bases, J lost 2 bases, and 3 bases stayed unmatched. The chain's CDR3 is CASSLSGGPYEQYF. The CDR3 DNA reads as TGCGCCAGCAGCTTATCGGGAGGGCCCTACGAGCAGTACTTC.

The V gene is TRBV29-1, the J gene TRBJ1-2; TRBD1 is a possible D gene (5 bases). Per germline, CDR1 SQVTM and CDR2 ANQGSEA. This CDR3 spans 11 amino acids. Here the CDR3 reads CSGSQGPIYTF. The CDR3 nucleotides read TGCAGTGGTTCTCAGGGTCCAATCTACACCTTC.

The chain recombines TRBV15 with TRBJ2-7; 7 bases line up with TRBD1. The germline gives CDR1 LNHNV, CDR2 YYDKDF (reference sequence). This CDR3 spans 16 amino acids. V lost 2 bases and J lost 2; bases outside the gene matches: 9. The DNA of the CDR3 is TGTGCCACCAGCAGACACCCCACCGGGACAGCCTACGAGCAGTACTTC. As protein: CATSRHPTGTAYEQYF.

This chain links TRBV5-4 with TRBJ2-1, with 13 nucleotides matching TRBD2. This CDR3 has 15 amino acids. CDR1 is SGHNT, CDR2 YYREEE, per germline (reference sequence). V lost 4 bases and J lost 10; bases outside the gene matches: 8. CDR3 amino acids: CASSGARLAGGEQFF. The CDR3, as DNA: TGTGCCAGCAGCGGGGCAAGACTAGCGGGAGGCGAGCAGTTCTTC.

Only one count was recorded for this clone. The J gene is TRBJ2-7, the V gene TRBV6-1, with 8 bases matching TRBD1. From germline, CDR1 is MNHNS and CDR2 SASEGT. Trimming cost V 6 bases and J 3 bases; bases outside gene matches: 10. This CDR3 is built from 15 residues. The CDR3 bases are TGTGCCAGCAGCGGACAGGGATTATTAAACTACGAGCAGTACTTC. Translation gives CASSGQGLLNYEQYF.